This TCR beta chain is from a study of CD8 T cells in ankylosing spondylitis. TCRdb reanalysed the 5' RACE reads using MiXCR and keeps one entry per CDR3 protein. The sample holds about 260,000 distinct CDR3 sequences, 20% seen once. CDR3 length: 14 residues. J gave up 6 bases and V 0 bases, and 5 bases lay outside the gene matches. CDR1 is DFQATT and CDR2 is SNEGSKA in the germline V gene (reference sequence). This TCR was recovered from a male donor with ankylosing spondylitis or in good health (not recorded which). The sample taken for sequencing was blood, either unsorted or a sorted T cell fraction (not recorded which). The rearrangement uses TRBV20-1 and TRBJ2-1; 7 bases line up with TRBD2. The CDR3 DNA follows: TGCAGTGCTAGAGAAGCGGGGAGGGGCAATGAGCAGTTCTTC. Translating gives CSAREAGRGNEQFF.